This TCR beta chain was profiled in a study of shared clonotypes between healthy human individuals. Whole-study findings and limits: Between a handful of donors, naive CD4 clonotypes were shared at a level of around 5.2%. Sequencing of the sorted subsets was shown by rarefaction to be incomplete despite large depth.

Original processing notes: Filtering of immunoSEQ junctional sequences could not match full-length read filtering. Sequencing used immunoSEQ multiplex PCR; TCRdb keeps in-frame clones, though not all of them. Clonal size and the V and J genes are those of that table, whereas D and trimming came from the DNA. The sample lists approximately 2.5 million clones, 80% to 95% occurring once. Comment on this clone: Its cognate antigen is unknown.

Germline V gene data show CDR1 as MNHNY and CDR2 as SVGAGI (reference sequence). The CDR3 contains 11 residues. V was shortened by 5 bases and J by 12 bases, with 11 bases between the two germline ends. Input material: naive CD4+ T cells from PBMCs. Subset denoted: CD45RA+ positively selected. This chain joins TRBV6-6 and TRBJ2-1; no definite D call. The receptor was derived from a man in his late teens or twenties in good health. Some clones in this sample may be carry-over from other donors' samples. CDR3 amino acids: CASSHAELQFF. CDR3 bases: TGTGCCAGCAGTCACGCCGAATTGCAGTTCTTC.